Sequencing of this T cell receptor (beta chain) was carried out in a study of CD8 T cells in Susac syndrome. Study-level points and caveats: That the number of individuals in its TCR sequencing and HLA analysis was relatively small was acknowledged by the study.

In regard to this clonotype: What it recognizes is unknown.

It was with random hexamers that about 0.45 to 1 ug RNA was reverse transcribed. TCRdb passed the immunoSEQ multiplex PCR reads through MiXCR, listing each CDR3 protein once. This table has around 160,000 distinct CDR3 sequences, around 94% appearing once. V was trimmed by 1 base and J by 0 bases, leaving 4 bases between them. This CDR3 comprises 14 residues. Germline-derived CDR1 and CDR2 are SGHDN and FVKESK. The chain joins TRBV14 to TRBJ1-3; D is unresolved. Sequenced sample: CD4+ T cells from PBMCs. The TCR sequence derives from a human donor in good health. The CDR3, as DNA: TGTGCCAGCAGCCAAGGGAGCTCTGGAAACACCATATATTTT. Amino acids: CASSQGSSGNTIYF.